Shown below are 3 T cell receptor beta chains from a single sample sequenced in a study of CD8+CD57+ T cells in acquired aplastic anemia. Flow cytometry had shown expanded CD8+CD57+ cells in the patients chosen for sequencing. CDR3 and TCR beta VDJ profiling relied on a genomic DNA template. From the reads, TCRdb called clonotypes with MiXCR, one entry per CDR3 protein. There are just over 450,000 distinct CDR3 sequences in the sample; around 33% occur only once, and about 0.8% lies in the top ten. Source material: sorted CD4+, CD8+, or CD8+CD57+ T cells (not recorded which) from PBMCs. The origin of the receptors is a human donor with aplastic anemia.

The chain has TRBV11-2 and TRBJ2-2; TRBD1 matches at 8 bases. This CDR3 has 15 amino acids. Trimming at V came to 0 bases and at J to 5 bases, leaving 2 bases not matched to a gene. Germline V CDR1 and CDR2: SGHAT, FQNNGV. Here the CDR3 reads CASSLERTGTGELFF. The DNA for the CDR3 is TGTGCCAGCAGCTTAGAGCGGACAGGGACCGGGGAGCTGTTTTTT.

This clonotype has just one count. A much larger clone is a single base away; this may be a read error. V is TRBV20-1 and J is TRBJ1-6; D is undetermined. The CDR3 has 14 amino acids. The V gene's germline CDR1 is DFQATT and CDR2 SNEGSKA (reference sequence). The CDR3 loop reads CSARPAQLNSPPHF. CDR3 nucleotides: TGCAGTGCTAGACCCGCCCAGCTGAATTCACCCCCCCACTTT.

The gene calls are TRBV7-2 and TRBJ2-1; D might be TRBD2 (5 bases). CDR1 is SGHTA and CDR2 is FQGNSA in the germline V gene. The V end lost 6 bases, the J end lost 8 bases, and 17 bases lay between the germline ends. CDR3 length: 14 residues. CDR3 coding DNA: TGTGCCAGCAGTCATAGTCTAGCTGGGGATGAGCAGTTCTTC. Encoded protein: CASSHSLAGDEQFF.